Shown below are 18 T cell receptor beta chains from a single sample sequenced in a study of T cells in Graves' hyperthyroidism and ophthalmopathy. Regions amplified from RNA transcripts were the TCR beta CDR3 regions. With the HTBI primer set, the TCR CDR3 went through a first round of RT-PCR. TCRdb processed the multiplex PCR reads anew with MiXCR; each CDR3 protein has one entry. Of about 560,000 distinct CDR3 sequences listed, around 15% were seen once; the top ten hold roughly 13%. What was sequenced was blood. Receptors originate from a woman aged 40-49 years with Graves' hyperthyroidism.

The table lists this clonotype with many counts. The chain is built from TRBV5-6 and TRBJ1-1; D gene unclear. V was cut by 0 bases and J by 0 bases, with 0 bases left in between. Germline values: CDR1 SGHDT, CDR2 YYEEEE. The CDR3 is 12 residues long. In nucleotides, the CDR3 is TGTGCCAGCAGCTTGGTGAACACTGAAGCTTTCTTT. Translating it yields CASSLVNTEAFF. The whole variable domain, filled in from reference TRBV5-6 and TRBJ1-1, reads DAGVTQSPTHLIKTRGQQVTLRCSPKSGHDTVSWYQQALGQGPQFIFQYYEEEERQRGNFPDRFSGHQFPNYSSELNVNALLLGDSALYLCASSLVNTEAFFGQGTRLTVV.

In its sample, this clonotype was seen many times. The V and J genes are TRBV2 and TRBJ1-1, with a possible D match to TRBD1 (5 bases). The CDR3 is 12 residues long. With 3 bases removed from V and 5 bases from J, the gap between germline ends came to 7 bases. Germline-derived CDR1 and CDR2 are SNHLY and FYNNEI. CDR3 loop: CASSEGGTEAFF. The CDR3 DNA reads as TGTGCCAGCAGTGAGGGGGGAACTGAAGCTTTCTTT.

A word on this clonotype: A read error is possible here, since a much larger clone lies one base away. The chain couples TRBV30 to TRBJ1-1; D perhaps matches TRBD1 (6 bases). This CDR3 contains 13 residues. Germline V lookup: CDR1 GTSNPN, CDR2 SVGIG (reference sequence). Trimming pared 4 bases from V and 5 bases from J, leaving 14 bases between. CDR3 in DNA: TGTGCCTGGAATGTAAGGGGGGAGACTGAAGCTTTCTTT. This sequence encodes CAWNVRGETEAFF.

This clonotype was recorded once. V usage is TRBV27 and J usage is TRBJ2-1, with 11 nucleotides matching TRBD2. Germline CDR1 is MNHEY and CDR2 is SMNVEV (reference sequence). This CDR3 has 16 residues. V was clipped by 4 bases and J by 3 bases; unmatched bases: 5. CDR3 residues: CASSSGGTSGYNEQFF. For the CDR3, the DNA is TGTGCCAGCAGTTCCGGGGGGACTAGCGGCTACAATGAGCAGTTCTTC.

Note on this clonotype: Given a much more abundant clone one base away, this may be a read error. The CDR3 DNA is TGCGCCAGCAGCTTGGGACTAGCGGGGTACACCGGGGAGCTGTTTTTT. This gives the protein CASSLGLAGYTGELFF. The chain carries TRBV5-1 and TRBJ2-2; 11 nucleotides align to TRBD2. This CDR3 spans 16 amino acids. Germline values: CDR1 SGHRS, CDR2 YFSETQ. The V and J ends lost 0 bases and 3 bases, in that order; junction bases with no gene match: 1.

This clonotype has ten or more counts. The chain is built from TRBV28 and TRBJ1-1, with D uncertain. Trimming took 2 bases from V and 7 from J, leaving 20 bases between them. The CDR3 runs to 16 residues. The germline V gene encodes CDR1 MDHEN and CDR2 SYDVKM. CDR3 in amino acids: CASSLPRLGRADEAFF. The CDR3 DNA is TGTGCCAGCAGTTTACCGCGTCTAGGTAGGGCAGATGAAGCTTTCTTT. The whole variable domain, filled in from reference TRBV28 and TRBJ1-1, reads DVKVTQSSRYLVKRTGEKVFLECVQDMDHENMFWYRQDPGLGLRLIYFSYDVKMKEKGDIPEGYSVSREKKERFSLILESASTNQTSMYLCASSLPRLGRADEAFFGQGTRLTVV.

This clonotype was detected only a few times. The chain combines TRBV7-6 with TRBJ1-4, with a weak D call TRBD1 (5 bases). V was cut by 3 bases and J by 3 bases, with 11 bases left in between. The germline CDR1 and CDR2 sequences are SGHVS and FNYEAQ. The CDR3 runs to 15 residues. The chain's CDR3 is CASSFLETANEKLFF. The CDR3, as DNA: TGTGCCAGCAGCTTCTTAGAGACAGCTAATGAAAAACTGTTTTTT.

This clonotype has ten or more counts. The chain employs TRBV7-9 and TRBJ2-1, with D uncertain. Between the trimmed V and J ends, which lost 5 bases and 3 bases, there was a span of 8 bases. The CDR3 is 13 amino acids. In germline, CDR1 is SEHNR, CDR2 FQNEAQ (reference sequence). The CDR3 DNA follows: TGTGCCAGCAGCGAGTGGGGCTACAATGAGCAGTTCTTC. Protein sequence: CASSEWGYNEQFF.

The chain is built from TRBV10-3 and TRBJ2-7, with D perhaps TRBD1 (6 bases). Per germline, CDR1 ENHRY and CDR2 SYGVKD. This CDR3 has 14 residues. The CDR3 coding sequence is TGTGCTACTCACCCGACAGGCAGCTCCTACGAGCAGTACTTC. This translates into CATHPTGSSYEQYF.

The V and J genes are TRBV6-4 and TRBJ2-1, with 8 bases that match TRBD2. Germline-derived CDR1 and CDR2 are MRHNA and SNTAGT. Losses at the gene ends were 4 bases for V and 6 bases for J; bases not matched to a gene: 8. The CDR3 consists of 15 residues. The CDR3 DNA is TGTGCCAGCAGTGCCGGTCTAGCGGGTTCCAATGAGCAGTTCTTC. Translation: CASSAGLAGSNEQFF.

This clonotype was found many times. This chain connects TRBV11-2 to TRBJ2-1; perhaps TRBD1 as D (5 bases). The germline V gene encodes CDR1 SGHAT and CDR2 FQNNGV. This CDR3 has 15 residues. Trimming took 1 base from V and 7 from J, leaving 14 bases between them. The CDR3 sequence: CASSLGPGRWNEQFF. DNA for the CDR3: TGTGCCAGCAGCTTAGGGCCAGGGCGTTGGAATGAGCAGTTCTTC. Filled out from reference TRBV11-2 and TRBJ2-1, the complete variable domain reads EAGVAQSPRYKIIEKRQSVAFWCNPISGHATLYWYQQILGQGPKLLIQFQNNGVVDDSQLPKDRFSAERLKGVDSTLKIQPAKLEDSAVYLCASSLGPGRWNEQFFGPGTRLTVL.

This clonotype was picked up a small number of times. In DNA, the CDR3 is TGTGCCAGCAGTTACTCGTCAGGGGAGAACACTGAAGCTTTCTTT. Encoded protein: CASSYSSGENTEAFF. The chain combines TRBV6-2 or TRBV6-3 with TRBJ1-1; possibly TRBD1 for D (6 bases). The V end lost 0 bases, the J end lost 1 base, and 9 bases lay between the germline ends. Germline CDR1 and CDR2: MNHEY and SVGEGT. The CDR3 is 15 amino acids.

This clonotype was recorded at least ten times. The chain couples TRBV10-3 to TRBJ1-2; TRBD1 is a possible D gene (6 bases). Trimming took off 4 bases at V and 6 bases at J, with 12 bases between the two ends. Germline values: CDR1 ENHRY, CDR2 SYGVKD. The CDR3 loop spans 13 amino acids. This CDR3 is CAISVEGGDGYTF. The CDR3 coding sequence is TGTGCCATCAGTGTCGAGGGGGGCGATGGCTACACCTTC.

This clonotype appeared a single time. The chain carries TRBV6-5 and TRBJ1-5; unclear D gene. CDR1 and CDR2 (germline): MNHEY, SVGAGI. CDR3 length: 16 residues. Trimming stripped 4 bases from V and 4 bases from J, with 17 bases between. The CDR3 bases are TGTGCCAGCAGTTCCACGAGGCACCGGGGAAATCAGCCCCAGCATTTT. This gives the protein CASSSTRHRGNQPQHF.

V is TRBV20-1 and J is TRBJ2-7, with a possible D match to TRBD2 (6 bases). The CDR3 totals 14 residues. Germline V gene data show CDR1 as DFQATT and CDR2 as SNEGSKA (reference sequence). The ends were cut back, 6 bases at V and 5 bases at J, with 20 bases in the middle. The CDR3 region is CSAERAGPPDEQYF. CDR3 DNA: TGCAGTGCGGAGCGAGCGGGTCCCCCTGACGAGCAGTACTTC.

The chain has TRBV7-9 and TRBJ2-2; D is ambiguous. Germline-derived CDR1 and CDR2 are SEHNR and FQNEAQ (reference sequence). V lost 6 bases to trimming and J lost 4 bases, with 9 bases between them. The CDR3 runs to 13 residues. CDR3 sequence (DNA): TGTGCCAGCAGGGGAATTGGCACCGGGGAGCTGTTTTTT. It specifies CASRGIGTGELFF.

The CDR3 loop reads CASSLERFGNSGNTIYF. CDR3 nucleotide sequence: TGTGCCAGCAGCTTGGAGAGGTTCGGCAACTCTGGAAACACCATATATTTT. The chain couples TRBV7-9 to TRBJ1-3; D not resolved. This CDR3 comprises 17 residues. Germline CDR1 reads SEHNR; CDR2 reads FQNEAQ (reference sequence). V dropped 3 bases and J dropped 0 bases, with 15 bases sitting between them.

The chain employs TRBV5-6 and TRBJ2-6; tentative D call: TRBD1 (5 bases). The CDR3 has 15 amino acids. V shed 3 bases and J shed 4 bases, with 11 bases lying between them. From germline, CDR1 is SGHDT and CDR2 YYEEEE. The DNA for the CDR3 is TGTGCCAGCAGCTCGGACATTTCGGGGGCCAACGTCCTGACTTTC. It translates to CASSSDISGANVLTF.